This T cell receptor beta chain stems from a study of T-cell memory formation after mild COVID-19. TCRdb analysed the 5' RACE reads with MiXCR anew, one entry per CDR3 protein. The table records a few hundred thousand distinct CDR3 sequences, roughly 15% of them present only once. The CDR3 totals 17 residues. V lost 0 bases and J 1 base, leaving 15 bases between the germline ends. Sequencing was carried out using PBMCs or a T cell subset sorted from them (not recorded which). The TCR sequence derives from a man younger than 30 who had mild COVID-19 (a few samples of this study predate the infection). Cell type and time point are not known. J is TRBJ2-5 and V is TRBV12-3 or TRBV12-4, with TRBD1 as a possible D gene (5 bases). CDR3 in DNA: TGTGCCAGCAGTTTAGCGGCCAGGGTTCGAATCCAAGAGACCCAGTACTTC. Protein sequence: CASSLAARVRIQETQYF.